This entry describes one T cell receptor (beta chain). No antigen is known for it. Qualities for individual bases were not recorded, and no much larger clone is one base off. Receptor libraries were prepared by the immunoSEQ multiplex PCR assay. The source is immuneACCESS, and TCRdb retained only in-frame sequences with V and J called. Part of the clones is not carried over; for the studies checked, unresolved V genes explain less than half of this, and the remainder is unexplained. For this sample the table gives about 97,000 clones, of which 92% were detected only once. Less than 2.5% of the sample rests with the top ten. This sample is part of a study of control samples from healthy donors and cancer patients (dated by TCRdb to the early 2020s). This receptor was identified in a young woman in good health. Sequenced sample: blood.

Here the CDR3 is given as CASSESAGNSYEQYF. The DNA sequence follows: TGTGCCAGCAGTGAATCGGCAGGGAACTCCTACGAGCAGTACTTC. The rearranged segments are TRBV25-1 and TRBJ2-7, and perhaps TRBD1 as D gene, on 5 matching bases. V is shortened by 1 base, J by 0 bases, and the region joining them spans 10 bases. Based on the germline V gene, the CDR1 and CDR2 sequences are MGHDK and SYGVNS. The CDR3, cysteine through phenylalanine, is 15 amino acids long. Left in the record is the CDR3 DNA by itself, 45 bases read in frame from the first base.